This is a list of T cell receptor beta chains from one sample in a study of blood T cells in healthy people across ages. One entry per CDR3 protein results from TCRdb running MiXCR on the 5' RACE reads. The data show about 900,000 distinct CDR3 sequences, roughly 48% seen once. The material sequenced was blood. The receptors come from a man aged 25-45 years in good health. Both conserved end residues are part of each CDR3. D genes are given only for firm matches. Expanded clones get a size class; other rows say once, few or many, or leave the size out.

TRBV11-2	.	TRBD1	TRBJ2-1	TGTGCCAGCAGCTTAAGGACAGGGGTTTTCTACAATGAGCAGTTCTTC	CASSLRTGVFYNEQFF
TRBV12-3/TRBV12-4	.	.	TRBJ2-6	TGTGCCAGCAGTATGCTTCTCTCTGGGGCCAACGTCCTGACTTTC	CASSMLLSGANVLTF
TRBV9	.	TRBD1	TRBJ2-2	TGTGCCAGCGGCGCTTTGGGACAGGGGCCTCCTTGGCTGTTTTTT	CASGALGQGPPWLFF
TRBV25-1	.	.	TRBJ2-1	TGTGCCAGCAGCGACGACGGGGTGCACTACAATGAGCAGTTCTTC	CASSDDGVHYNEQFF
TRBV4-2	.	TRBD1	TRBJ1-3	TGTGCCAGCAGCCAAGTCGGGACAGCCTCTGGAAACACCATATATTTT	CASSQVGTASGNTIYF
TRBV5-6	few	TRBD1	TRBJ2-5	TGTGCCAGCAGCTTAGCTGGGACAGGGAACCAAGAGACCCAGTACTTC	CASSLAGTGNQETQYF
TRBV27	.	.	TRBJ2-4	TGTGCCACCGGCAGCAAATCATCAAACATTCAGTACTTC	CATGSKSSNIQYF
TRBV5-1	.	.	TRBJ2-1	TGCGCCAGCAGCTCACTAGGGGGGCGGAGCTCCTACAATGAGCAGTTCTTC	CASSSLGGRSSYNEQFF
TRBV19	.	TRBD1	TRBJ2-7	TGTGCCAGTGAAAGGGGGCAAGAGCAGTACTTC	CASERGQEQYF
TRBV5-1	few	.	TRBJ1-2	TGCGCCAGCAGCCCGTCGGGGGACACCTATGGCTACACCTTC	CASSPSGDTYGYTF
TRBV12-5	few	TRBD1	TRBJ2-3	TGTGCTAGTGGTTCTCTAGACAGGGACACAGATACGCAGTATTTT	CASGSLDRDTDTQYF
TRBV5-1	.	.	TRBJ2-7	TGCGCCAGCAGCTTGGGGGCAGGGATCTCCTACGAGCAGTACTTC	CASSLGAGISYEQYF
TRBV4-3	few	.	TRBJ2-5	TGCGCCAGCAGCTATTCACAGTCTTTACAAGAGACCCAGTACTTC	CASSYSQSLQETQYF
TRBV28	.	.	TRBJ1-4	TGTGCCAGCAGTTGGTTGACGGCGGGAAAAGAAAAACTGTTTTTT	CASSWLTAGKEKLFF
TRBV27	many	.	TRBJ2-1	TGTGCCGCCTGCTCACTGAGCTCCTACAATGAGCAGTTCTTC	CAACSLSSYNEQFF
TRBV5-1	.	TRBD1	TRBJ2-1	TGCGCCAGCAGCTTGCAGGGACAGGGTGCAAACAATGAGCAGTTCTTC	CASSLQGQGANNEQFF
TRBV11-2	.	.	TRBJ2-3	TGTGCCAGCACCCAACGGGATACGCAGTATTTT	CASTQRDTQYF
TRBV12-3/TRBV12-4	.	TRBD2	TRBJ2-5	TGTGTCAGCAGCGAGACTAGCCAGACCCAGTACTTC	CVSSETSQTQYF
TRBV20-1	few	TRBD2	TRBJ2-3	TGCAGTGCTCGGAGCCTCAGCGGGGGGCACACAGATACGCAGTATTTT	CSARSLSGGHTDTQYF
TRBV7-2	.	.	TRBJ1-1	TGTGCCAGCAGCCCCTATTCCCGGGGAGGCACTGAAGCTTTCTTT	CASSPYSRGGTEAFF
TRBV30	once	TRBD1	TRBJ1-2	TGTGCCTGGAGTGCAGGGGGCGTCAACTATAGCTACACCTTC	CAWSAGGVNYSYTF
TRBV6-6	.	.	TRBJ1-1	TGTGCCAGCAGTTACTCGTCCGAGGCTGAAGCTTTCTTT	CASSYSSEAEAFF
TRBV6-2/TRBV6-3	.	TRBD2	TRBJ2-3	TGTGCCAGCGCTAGCGGGGTCGCAGATACGCAGTATTTT	CASASGVADTQYF
TRBV2	.	.	TRBJ2-1	TGTGCCAGCAATCTTGTCGGGGGCAAGAATGAGCAGTTCTTC	CASNLVGGKNEQFF
TRBV7-2	few	.	TRBJ2-3	TGTGCCAGCAGCTCAACCCGACCAGAGGATACGCAGTATTTT	CASSSTRPEDTQYF
TRBV5-1	many	TRBD2	TRBJ2-5	TGCGCCAGCAGCTTGGGGACCCGGACTAGCGGCCAAGAGACCCAGTACTTC	CASSLGTRTSGQETQYF
TRBV2	.	TRBD1	TRBJ2-1	TGTGCCAACCGCGAGAAGGGACAGGAGGTAGATGAGCAGTTCTTC	CANREKGQEVDEQFF
TRBV11-2	.	.	TRBJ2-7	TGTGCCACCGAGGCCGGGGGATACTCCTACGAGCAGTACTTC	CATEAGGYSYEQYF
TRBV28	many	.	TRBJ2-6	TGTGCCAGCAGTTCCGGGTCCCCGTCTGGGGCCAACGTCCTGACTTTC	CASSSGSPSGANVLTF
TRBV6-6	.	.	TRBJ2-7	TGTGCCAGCAGTTACTCCTTCGCGGGGGAGCAGTACTTC	CASSYSFAGEQYF
TRBV20-1	few	.	TRBJ1-5	TGCAGTGCTAAACAGCTCAATCAGCCCCAGCATTTT	CSAKQLNQPQHF